Listed below are T cell receptor beta chains from one sample, sequenced in a study of human T cells and chemical hapten exposure. TCRdb fed the RACE reads into MiXCR, producing one record per CDR3 protein. The repertoire holds roughly 180,000 distinct CDR3 sequences, roughly 15% seen once, with about 1.7% in the top ten. The specimen was whole blood, collected in connection with sensitization to the hapten diphenylcyclopropenone (DPC). The receptors come from a woman aged 25-40 years with alopecia areata. Some clones in this sample may be carry-over from other donors' samples. CDR3s include the opening cysteine and the closing phenylalanine or tryptophan. D genes are given only for firm matches. Size is omitted from some rows. Given values are once, few, many or a class for expanded clones.

cdr3_length,v_call,j_call,d_call,clone_size,cdr3_nt,cdr3_aa
13,TRBV3-1,TRBJ1-2,-,-,TGTGCCAGCAGCCCGTTGGGGGGCAAAGGCTACACCTTC,CASSPLGGKGYTF
13,TRBV12-3/TRBV12-4,TRBJ2-7,-,-,TGTGCCAGCCGCCGGGACCGCTCCTACGAGCAGTACTTC,CASRRDRSYEQYF
13,TRBV7-9,TRBJ1-6,TRBD1,few,TGTGCCAGTCTAGACAGGGGAAATTCACCCCTCCACTTT,CASLDRGNSPLHF
16,TRBV10-2,TRBJ2-7,-,-,TGCGCCAGCAGTGAGATAGGACAGTCTGGTTCCTACGAGCAGTACTTC,CASSEIGQSGSYEQYF
19,TRBV7-2,TRBJ2-3,TRBD2,many,TGTGCCAGCAGCCAAACTAGCGGCCCACCCCTTTGGGATAGTGATACGCAGTATTTT,CASSQTSGPPLWDSDTQYF
15,TRBV2,TRBJ1-1,TRBD1,-,TGTGCCAGCAGTTCACTGACAGGGGGTTTCAGTGAAGCTTTCTTT,CASSSLTGGFSEAFF
14,TRBV18,TRBJ1-6,-,-,TGTGCCAGCTCACCGGAGGGGAACGGTTCACCCCTCCACTTT,CASSPEGNGSPLHF
13,TRBV6-2/TRBV6-3,TRBJ2-1,-,many,TGTGCCAGCAGCCCCATTTTTTACAATGAGCAGTTCTTC,CASSPIFYNEQFF
15,TRBV5-4,TRBJ2-7,-,many,TGTGCCAGCAGCCTTGACCGGGACGGGGGCTACGAGCAGTACTTC,CASSLDRDGGYEQYF
15,TRBV20-1,TRBJ2-1,-,-,TGCAGTGCAACTCTGGGGGAGTCAGACTACAATGAGCAGTTCTTC,CSATLGESDYNEQFF
15,TRBV28,TRBJ2-1,-,-,TGTGCCAGCAGTCCCTCGTCCGGGAGTGGGAATGAGCAGTTCTTC,CASSPSSGSGNEQFF
14,TRBV7-9,TRBJ1-4,-,-,TGTGCCAGCAGCCCCCCCGAGACATGGGAAAAACTGTTTTTT,CASSPPETWEKLFF
12,TRBV28,TRBJ1-2,-,few,TGTGCCAGCAGTTTTAGTCCAACTGGCTACACCTTC,CASSFSPTGYTF
11,TRBV2,TRBJ2-1,-,few,TGTGCCAGCAAGATATACAATGAGCAGTTCTTC,CASKIYNEQFF
17,TRBV6-2/TRBV6-3,TRBJ2-7,TRBD2,many,TGTGCCAGCAGTTATCCATTAGCGGGAGGGCCGACCTACGAGCAGTACTTC,CASSYPLAGGPTYEQYF
14,TRBV5-1,TRBJ2-5,-,few,TGCGCCAGCGCTATATACGGGGGTCAAGAGACCCAGTACTTC,CASAIYGGQETQYF
13,TRBV19,TRBJ2-5,-,few,TGTGCCAGTCACGACGGAACCCAAGAGACCCAGTACTTC,CASHDGTQETQYF